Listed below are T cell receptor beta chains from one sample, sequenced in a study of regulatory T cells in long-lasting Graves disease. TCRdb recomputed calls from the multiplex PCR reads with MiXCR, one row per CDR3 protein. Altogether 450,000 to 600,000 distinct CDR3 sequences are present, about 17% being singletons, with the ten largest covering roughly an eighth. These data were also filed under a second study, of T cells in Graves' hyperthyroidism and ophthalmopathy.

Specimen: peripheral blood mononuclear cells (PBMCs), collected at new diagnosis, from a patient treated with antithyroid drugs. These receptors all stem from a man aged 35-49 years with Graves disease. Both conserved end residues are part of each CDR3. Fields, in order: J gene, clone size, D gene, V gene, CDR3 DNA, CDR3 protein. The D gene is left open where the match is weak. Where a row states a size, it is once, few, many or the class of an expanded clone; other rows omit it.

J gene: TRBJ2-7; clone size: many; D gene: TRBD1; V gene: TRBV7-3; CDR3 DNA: TGTGCCAGCAGCCCCACACAGGGGGCCCGCGAGCAGTACTTC; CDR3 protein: CASSPTQGAREQYF
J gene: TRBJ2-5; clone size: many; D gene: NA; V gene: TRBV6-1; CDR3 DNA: TGTGCCAGCACTAGACTGGAGGGGGAGACCCAGTACTTC; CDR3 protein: CASTRLEGETQYF
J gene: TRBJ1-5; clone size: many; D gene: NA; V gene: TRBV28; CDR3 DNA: TGTGCCAGCAGTTTAGTGGGGAATCAGCCCCAGCATTTT; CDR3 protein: CASSLVGNQPQHF
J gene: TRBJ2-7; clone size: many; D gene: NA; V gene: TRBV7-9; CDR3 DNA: TGTGCCAGCAGCTTAGCGGGAATCCGGAACGAGCAGTACTTC; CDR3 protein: CASSLAGIRNEQYF
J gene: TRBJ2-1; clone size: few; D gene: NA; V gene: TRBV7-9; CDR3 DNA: TGTGCCAGCAGCTTAGATGGTCCTGAGCAGTTCTTC; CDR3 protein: CASSLDGPEQFF
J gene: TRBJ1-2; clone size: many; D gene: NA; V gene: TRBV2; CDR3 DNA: TGTGCCAGCAGTGGGGGGCAGACTTATGGCTACACCTTC; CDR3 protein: CASSGGQTYGYTF
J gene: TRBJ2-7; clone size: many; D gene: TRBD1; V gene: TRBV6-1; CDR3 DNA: TGTGCCAGCACCCACCCTCGGACAGGGTACTACGAGCAGTACTTC; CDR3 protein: CASTHPRTGYYEQYF
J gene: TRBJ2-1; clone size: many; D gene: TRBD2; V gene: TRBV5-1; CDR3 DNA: TGCGCCAGCAGCTTGGGACTAGCAGGCGCCGGGGACTACAATGAGCAGTTCTTC; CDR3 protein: CASSLGLAGAGDYNEQFF
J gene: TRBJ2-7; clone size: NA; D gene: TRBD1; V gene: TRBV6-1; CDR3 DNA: TGTGCCAGCACCGACAGGGTGATCGAGCAGTACTTC; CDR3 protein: CASTDRVIEQYF
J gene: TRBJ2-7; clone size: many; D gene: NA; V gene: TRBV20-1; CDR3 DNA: TGCAGTGCCCCCCTCGTCGGTTACGAGCAGTACTTC; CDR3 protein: CSAPLVGYEQYF
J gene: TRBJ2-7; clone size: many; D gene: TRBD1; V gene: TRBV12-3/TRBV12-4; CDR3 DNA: TGTGCCAGCAGTAAACGACCGGGACAGGGGCACGAGCAGTACTTC; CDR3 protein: CASSKRPGQGHEQYF
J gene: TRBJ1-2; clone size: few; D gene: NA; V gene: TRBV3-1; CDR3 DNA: TGTGCCAGCAGCCACGGCCCACAGGTCTACTATGGCTACACCTTC; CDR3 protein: CASSHGPQVYYGYTF
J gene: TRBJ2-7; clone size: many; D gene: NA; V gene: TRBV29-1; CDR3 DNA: TGCAGCGCCATACCGCTGGCGGGAAACTCCTACGAGCAGTACTTC; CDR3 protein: CSAIPLAGNSYEQYF
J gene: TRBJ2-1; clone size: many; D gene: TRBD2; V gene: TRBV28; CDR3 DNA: TGTGCCAGTGGCACTAGGGGCGCGATAGCGGGTCAGTCATACAATGAGCAGTTCTTC; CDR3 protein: CASGTRGAIAGQSYNEQFF
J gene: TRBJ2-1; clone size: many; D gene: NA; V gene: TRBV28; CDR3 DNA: TGTGCCAGCAGTTTACTTGGGACTGTGCAGTTCTTC; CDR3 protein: CASSLLGTVQFF
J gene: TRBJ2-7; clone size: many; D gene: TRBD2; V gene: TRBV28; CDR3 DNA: TGTGCCAGCAGTTTATCTGGCGGGAGAGGCGAGCAGTACTTC; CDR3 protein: CASSLSGGRGEQYF
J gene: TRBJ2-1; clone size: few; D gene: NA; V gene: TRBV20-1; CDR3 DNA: TGCAGTGCCCAGGGGCGCAGATCTCTCTACAATGAGCGGTTCTTC; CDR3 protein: CSAQGRRSLYNERFF
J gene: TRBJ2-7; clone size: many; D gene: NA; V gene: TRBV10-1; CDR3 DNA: TGCGCCAGCAGTGGGAAAAAATGGGAGCAGTACTTC; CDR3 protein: CASSGKKWEQYF
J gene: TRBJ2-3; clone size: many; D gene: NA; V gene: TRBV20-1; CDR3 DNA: TGCAGTGCTAAACCAGCAAGCGGGAGCACAGATACGCAGTATTTT; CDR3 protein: CSAKPASGSTDTQYF
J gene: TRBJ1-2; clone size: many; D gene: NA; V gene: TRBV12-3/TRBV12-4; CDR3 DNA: TGTGCCAGCATCCCGAACATCGGCCTGGGAAGCTACACCTTC; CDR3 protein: CASIPNIGLGSYTF
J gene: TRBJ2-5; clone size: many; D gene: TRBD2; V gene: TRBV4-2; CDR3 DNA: TGTGCCAGCAGCCAAGAGTATCCGGGAGGGCCGCGGATGGAGACCCAGTACTTC; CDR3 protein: CASSQEYPGGPRMETQYF
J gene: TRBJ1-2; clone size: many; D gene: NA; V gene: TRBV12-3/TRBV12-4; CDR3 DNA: TGTGCCAGCAGCCCCATTCACAACTATGGCTACACCTTC; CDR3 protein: CASSPIHNYGYTF
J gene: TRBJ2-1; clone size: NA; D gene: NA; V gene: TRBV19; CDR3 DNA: TGTGCCAGTAGTATAGAAGCGATAATTCCCTACAATGAGCAGTTCTTC; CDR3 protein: CASSIEAIIPYNEQFF
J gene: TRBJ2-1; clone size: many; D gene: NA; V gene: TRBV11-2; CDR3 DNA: TGTGCCAGCAGCCCTTCGAGGACAACCTCCTACAATGAGCAGTTCTTC; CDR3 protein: CASSPSRTTSYNEQFF
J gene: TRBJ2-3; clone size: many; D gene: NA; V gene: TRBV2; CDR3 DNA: TGTGCCAGCAGTGTTCCTCTTGGAGCGGGCAGCACAGATACGCAGTATTTT; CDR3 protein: CASSVPLGAGSTDTQYF
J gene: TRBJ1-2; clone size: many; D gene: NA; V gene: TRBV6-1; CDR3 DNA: TGTGCCAGCAGAGAGACAGGAGCTAACTATGGCTACACCTTC; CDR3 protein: CASRETGANYGYTF
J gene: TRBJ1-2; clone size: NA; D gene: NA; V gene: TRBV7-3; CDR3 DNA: TGTGCCAGCAGCCCTGAGGGACACCAGGGGGGCTACACCTTC; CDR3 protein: CASSPEGHQGGYTF
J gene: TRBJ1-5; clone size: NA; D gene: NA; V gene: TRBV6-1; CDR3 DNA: TGTGCCAGCAGTACTCCGGGGGGCGGGATTAACAATCAGCCCCAGCATTTT; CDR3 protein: CASSTPGGGINNQPQHF
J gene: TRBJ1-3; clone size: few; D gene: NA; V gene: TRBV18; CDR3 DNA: TGTGCCAGCTCGTCGGGTCCGCGAAACACCATATATTTT; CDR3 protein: CASSSGPRNTIYF
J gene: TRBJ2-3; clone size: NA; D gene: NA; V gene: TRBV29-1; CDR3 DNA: TGCAGCGTTGAAACAAGTGATACGCAGTATTTT; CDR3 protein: CSVETSDTQYF
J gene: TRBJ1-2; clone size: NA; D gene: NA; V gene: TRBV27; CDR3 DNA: TGTGCCAGCAGTTTAGGGGGGGCGGATGGCTACACCTTC; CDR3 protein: CASSLGGADGYTF
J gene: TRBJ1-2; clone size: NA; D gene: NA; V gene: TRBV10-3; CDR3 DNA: TGTGCCATCAGCAGAGACACGACCAACTATGGCTACACCTTC; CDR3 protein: CAISRDTTNYGYTF
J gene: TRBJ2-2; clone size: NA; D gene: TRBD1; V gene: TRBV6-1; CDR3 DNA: TGTGCCAGCAAAAAACAGGGGGCAAACACCGGGGAGCTGTTTTTT; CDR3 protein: CASKKQGANTGELFF
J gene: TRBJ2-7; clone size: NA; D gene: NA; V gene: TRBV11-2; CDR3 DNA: TGTGCCAGCAGCCTCGACAGGGTAGAAGCGGGATCTTACGAGCAGTACTTC; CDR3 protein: CASSLDRVEAGSYEQYF
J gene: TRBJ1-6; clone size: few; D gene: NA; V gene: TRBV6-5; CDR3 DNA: TGTGCCAGCAGTTACTCGAAGTCGGCGAAACCGGGATTTTCACCCCTCCACTTT; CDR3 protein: CASSYSKSAKPGFSPLHF
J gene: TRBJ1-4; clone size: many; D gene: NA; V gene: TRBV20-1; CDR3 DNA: TGCAGTGCTAGAGATCTAATAGGGACAAGACCAAAACTGTTTTTT; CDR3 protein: CSARDLIGTRPKLFF
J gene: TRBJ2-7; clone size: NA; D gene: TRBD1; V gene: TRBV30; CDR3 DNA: TGTGCCTGGAGTTGGACCGGGACAGGGGGCTACGAGCAGTACTTC; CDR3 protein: CAWSWTGTGGYEQYF
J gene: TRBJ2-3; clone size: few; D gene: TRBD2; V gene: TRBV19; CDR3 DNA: TGTGCCAGTACAGCGGGAGGGACAGATACGCAGTATTTT; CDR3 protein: CASTAGGTDTQYF
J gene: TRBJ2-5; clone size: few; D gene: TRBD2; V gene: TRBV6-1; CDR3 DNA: TGTGCCAGCAGTGCACCGGGACTACCTGATGAGACCCAGTACTTC; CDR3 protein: CASSAPGLPDETQYF
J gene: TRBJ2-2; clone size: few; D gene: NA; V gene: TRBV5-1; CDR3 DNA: TGCGCCAGCAGCCAACTAACACAGGGAACGAACACCGGGGAGCTGTTTTTT; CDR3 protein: CASSQLTQGTNTGELFF
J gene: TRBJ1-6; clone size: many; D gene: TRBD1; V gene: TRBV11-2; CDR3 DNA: TGTGCCAGCAGCTCGACAGGGGTCGGCTCACCCCTCCACTTT; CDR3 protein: CASSSTGVGSPLHF
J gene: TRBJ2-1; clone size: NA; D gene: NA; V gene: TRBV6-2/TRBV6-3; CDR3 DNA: TGTGCCAGCAGTGGTACAGGGAGGGAGCAGTTCTTC; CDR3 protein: CASSGTGREQFF
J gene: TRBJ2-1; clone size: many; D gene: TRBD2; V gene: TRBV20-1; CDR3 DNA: TGCAGTGCTTTCGGGACTAGCGGACATATAGCCTACAATGAGCAGTTCTTC; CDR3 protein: CSAFGTSGHIAYNEQFF
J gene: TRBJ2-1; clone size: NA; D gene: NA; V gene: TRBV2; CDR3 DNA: TGTGCCAGCAGTGAAGCGCGATGGGTGCTCGATGAGCAGTTCTTC; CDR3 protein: CASSEARWVLDEQFF
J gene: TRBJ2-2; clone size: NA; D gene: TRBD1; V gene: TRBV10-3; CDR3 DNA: TGTGCCATCAGTGAGCTTCAGGGACAGGGGGTCGGGGAGCTGTTTTTT; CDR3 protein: CAISELQGQGVGELFF
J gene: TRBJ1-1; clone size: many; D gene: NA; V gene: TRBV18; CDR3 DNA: TGTGCCAGCTCCCCCCTCAGGGGAACTGAAGCTTTCTTT; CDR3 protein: CASSPLRGTEAFF
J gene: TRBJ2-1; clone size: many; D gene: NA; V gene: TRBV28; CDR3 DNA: TGTGCCAGCAGTCCTAGGCCGACACACGATGGGGCAAACAATGAGCAGTTCTTC; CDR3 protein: CASSPRPTHDGANNEQFF
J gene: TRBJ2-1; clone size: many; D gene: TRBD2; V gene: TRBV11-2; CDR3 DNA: TGTGCCAGCAGCCACGGGACTAGCGGGAGAAATGAGCAGTTCTTC; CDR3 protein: CASSHGTSGRNEQFF
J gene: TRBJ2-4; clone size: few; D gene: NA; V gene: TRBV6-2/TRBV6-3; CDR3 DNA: TGTGCCAGCGCAGGACCTGGAGCCAAAAACATTCAGTACTTC; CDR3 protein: CASAGPGAKNIQYF
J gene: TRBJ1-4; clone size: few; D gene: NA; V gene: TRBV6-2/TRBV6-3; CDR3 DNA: TGTGCCAGCAGTTGGACAGTTAATGAAAAACTGTTTTTT; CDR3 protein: CASSWTVNEKLFF